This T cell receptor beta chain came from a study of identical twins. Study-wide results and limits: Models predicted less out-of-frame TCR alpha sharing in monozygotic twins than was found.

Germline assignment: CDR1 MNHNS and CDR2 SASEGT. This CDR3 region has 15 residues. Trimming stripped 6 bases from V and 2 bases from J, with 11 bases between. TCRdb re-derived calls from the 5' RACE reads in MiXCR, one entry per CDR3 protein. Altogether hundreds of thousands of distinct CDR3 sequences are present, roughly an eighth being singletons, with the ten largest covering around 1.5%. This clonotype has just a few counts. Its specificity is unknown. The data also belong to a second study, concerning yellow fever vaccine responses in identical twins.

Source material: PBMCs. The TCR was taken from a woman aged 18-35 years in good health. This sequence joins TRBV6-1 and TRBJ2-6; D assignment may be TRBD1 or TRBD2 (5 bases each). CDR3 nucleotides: TGTGCCAGCAGGGGGGAATCCGCTGGGGCCAACGTCCTGACTTTC. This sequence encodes CASRGESAGANVLTF.